This T cell receptor (beta chain) was sequenced for a study of T cell clonality in common variable immunodeficiency. General study points: Common variable immunodeficiency TCR beta sequences reportedly had fewer deletions and N-nucleotide insertions. Shared TCRbeta clones were fewer between CVID subjects than controls.

The ends lost 6 bases at V and 0 bases at J; junction bases unmatched: 6. The CDR3 is made up of 15 amino acids. The germline CDR1 and CDR2 sequences are DFQATT and SNEGSKA (reference sequence). Patients and controls were mostly of Caucasian heritage. This clone was counted at least ten times. The antigen remains undetermined. With the read ending 3 residues before the CDR3 end, the germline J gene is used to fill in that end. Sequencing input was equivalent genomic DNA from CVID and controls. Method: immunoSEQ multiplex PCR; TCRdb's copy keeps in-frame clones and lacks some. Listed for the sample are tens of thousands of clones, none seen a single time.

The sample taken for sequencing was peripheral blood mononuclear cells. This TCR derives from a person aged 18 to 70 in good health. This chain uses TRBV20-1 with TRBJ2-7; 12 positions match TRBD1. The part of the CDR3 DNA that was read is TGCAGTGCAACAGAGGGACAGGGGGCCTCCTACGAG. Residues: CSATEGQGASYE. The complete CDR3 reads CSATEGQGASYEQYF.